One T cell receptor (beta chain) is described in this entry. What it binds is not known. This sample was included in a study of OX40 agonist ivuxolimab in advanced cancers. Whole-study context: The study gave patients intravenous ivuxolimab at 0.01 to 10 mg/kg every 2 weeks. Study results and caveats: At doses 0.1 to 3.0 mg/kg, CD4+ and CD8+ clones expanded.

Libraries were prepared by immunoSEQ multiplex PCR; TCRdb keeps only in-frame clonotypes and omits some of them. Among 65,000 to 95,000 clones listed, approximately 83% were seen once. CDR1 SGDLS and CDR2 YYNGEE come from the germline V gene. This CDR3 is built from 15 residues. Trimming shortened V by 8 bases and J by 4 bases, and 20 bases separated the two germline ends. If patients had autoimmune disease history or systemic immunosuppression, they were excluded. Sequences were derived from CD4+ or CD8+ T cells sorted from blood, sampled in a trial of the OX40 agonist ivuxolimab. The gene calls are TRBV9 and TRBJ2-3, with D possibly matching TRBD2 (6 bases). The sequence derives from an adult with an advanced solid tumor such as melanoma, head and neck, liver or kidney cancer. CDR3 loop: CASTSGDSPSDTQYF. The CDR3 nucleotides read TGTGCCAGTACATCGGGAGACTCTCCCTCAGATACGCAGTATTTT.